A selection of T cell receptor beta chains follows, all from one sample in a study of cytomegalovirus exposure and HLA in healthy donors. Method: immunoSEQ multiplex PCR; TCRdb's copy keeps in-frame clones and lacks some. The data contain some 130,000 clones, roughly 82% of them singletons. The specimen sequenced was PBMCs. These receptors all stem from a male donor in good health and CMV-seropositive. CDR3s include the opening cysteine and the closing phenylalanine or tryptophan. A D gene is named only where the DNA matches it firmly. Size is stated for part of the rows, as once, few or many counts, or as a class when the clone is expanded.

D: TRBD1; V: TRBV12-5; J: TRBJ1-3; size: -; DNA: TGTGCTAGTGGTTCCTCGACAGGGGGCCCTGGAAACACCATATATTTT; CDR3: CASGSSTGGPGNTIYF
D: -; V: TRBV11-3; J: TRBJ2-7; size: -; DNA: TGTGCCAGCAGCTTAGGTTTTGCGGGCGAAAATGACGAGCAGTACTTC; CDR3: CASSLGFAGENDEQYF
D: -; V: TRBV5-4; J: TRBJ2-3; size: -; DNA: TGTGCCAGCAGCAATACCGGTACGCAGTATTTT; CDR3: CASSNTGTQYF
D: -; V: TRBV28; J: TRBJ1-2; size: -; DNA: TGTGCCAGCAGTTTATTTCGGCAGGGCAGTGGCTACACCTTC; CDR3: CASSLFRQGSGYTF
D: -; V: TRBV28; J: TRBJ1-2; size: -; DNA: TGTGCCAGCAGTTTATTTCCGGGCAGGGACTATGGCTACACCTTC; CDR3: CASSLFPGRDYGYTF
D: TRBD1; V: TRBV7-6; J: TRBJ1-1; size: few; DNA: TGTGCCAGCAGCGTAACAGGGGGAGTCATGAACACTGAAGCTTTCTTT; CDR3: CASSVTGGVMNTEAFF
D: -; V: TRBV2; J: TRBJ1-1; size: -; DNA: TGTGCCAGCAGTGAGGCTAAGACAGGTGGAAAAGCTTTCTTT; CDR3: CASSEAKTGGKAFF
D: -; V: TRBV18; J: TRBJ2-1; size: -; DNA: TGTGCCAGCTCCCTGAAGGTCGCAGGCTACAATGAGCAGTTCTTC; CDR3: CASSLKVAGYNEQFF
D: -; V: TRBV28; J: TRBJ1-3; size: -; DNA: TGTGCCAGCAGTGGTACTGATCGCTCTGGAAACACCATATATTTT; CDR3: CASSGTDRSGNTIYF
D: -; V: TRBV11-2; J: TRBJ2-7; size: -; DNA: TGTGCCAGCAGCTTAGAACGGAGCTCCTACGAGCAGTACTTC; CDR3: CASSLERSSYEQYF
D: -; V: TRBV29-1; J: TRBJ2-7; size: once; DNA: TGCAGCGTTTCCAAGGAGGGGTGGTACGAGCAGTACTTC; CDR3: CSVSKEGWYEQYF
D: -; V: TRBV6-5; J: TRBJ1-1; size: -; DNA: TGTGCCAGCAGCGGTGAGGGCGGGTTGAACACTGAAGCTTTCTTT; CDR3: CASSGEGGLNTEAFF
D: -; V: TRBV19; J: TRBJ1-5; size: -; DNA: TGTGCCAGTAGTCCCACAGGTAGCAATCAGCCCCAGCATTTT; CDR3: CASSPTGSNQPQHF
D: TRBD2; V: TRBV6-5; J: TRBJ2-7; size: -; DNA: TGTGCCAGCAGTTACGTAGCGGGGAGATACGAGCAGTACTTC; CDR3: CASSYVAGRYEQYF
D: TRBD1; V: TRBV9; J: TRBJ2-7; size: few; DNA: TGTGCCAGCAGCGTAGGGGGACAGACCTACGAGCAGTACTTC; CDR3: CASSVGGQTYEQYF
D: TRBD1; V: TRBV6-4; J: TRBJ1-1; size: -; DNA: TGTGCCAGCAGCTCCCGCACAGGGGTCACTGAAGCTTTCTTT; CDR3: CASSSRTGVTEAFF
D: -; V: TRBV11-2; J: TRBJ2-3; size: -; DNA: TGTGCCAGCAGCTTGGGGGGTTCTACGCAGTATTTT; CDR3: CASSLGGSTQYF
D: TRBD1; V: TRBV27; J: TRBJ2-7; size: once; DNA: TGTGCCAGCAGACCTATAACCGGGACAGGGGACTCCTACGAGCAGTACTTC; CDR3: CASRPITGTGDSYEQYF
D: -; V: TRBV7-9; J: TRBJ1-4; size: -; DNA: TGTTCCAGCAGCCCCCAGGGAGGAGAAAATGAAAAACTGTTTTTT; CDR3: CSSSPQGGENEKLFF
D: -; V: TRBV14; J: TRBJ1-3; size: -; DNA: TGTGCCACCAGGTGGAGGCCTCCCCTCTCTGGAAACACCATATATTTT; CDR3: CATRWRPPLSGNTIYF
D: TRBD1; V: TRBV5-1; J: TRBJ2-7; size: -; DNA: TGCGCCAGCAGCCCGGGACAGGGGCCGATCTACGAGCAGTACTTC; CDR3: CASSPGQGPIYEQYF
D: -; V: TRBV25-1; J: TRBJ1-2; size: -; DNA: TGTGCCAGCAGTGCAGGGTTTGGTGGCTACACCTTC; CDR3: CASSAGFGGYTF
D: TRBD2; V: TRBV6-5; J: TRBJ2-1; size: -; DNA: TGTGCCAGCAGTTCGAGCACTAGCGGGAGGTATGAGCAGTTCTTC; CDR3: CASSSSTSGRYEQFF
D: -; V: TRBV4-2; J: TRBJ2-6; size: -; DNA: TGTGCCAGCAGCCAAGATATATCTGGGGCCAACGTCCTGACTTTC; CDR3: CASSQDISGANVLTF
D: TRBD2; V: TRBV27; J: TRBJ2-7; size: -; DNA: TGTGCCAGCAGAGGACTAGCGGGAGGGCCCTCCTACGAGCAGTACTTC; CDR3: CASRGLAGGPSYEQYF
D: -; V: TRBV5-6; J: TRBJ2-7; size: -; DNA: TGTGCCAGCAGCTTGACAATGGGGGCTGGGAGAGGCTACGAGCAGTACTTC; CDR3: CASSLTMGAGRGYEQYF
D: -; V: TRBV15; J: TRBJ1-2; size: -; DNA: TGTGCCACCAGCAGAGGGGGGGAGAACTATGGCTACACCTTC; CDR3: CATSRGGENYGYTF
D: -; V: TRBV15; J: TRBJ1-5; size: few; DNA: TGTGCCACCAGCAGGAGGACTCCGGAGCCCCAGCATTTT; CDR3: CATSRRTPEPQHF
D: -; V: TRBV29-1; J: TRBJ1-1; size: -; DNA: TGCAGCGGCGACGAGGGAGGAGGTACTGAAGCTTTCTTT; CDR3: CSGDEGGGTEAFF
D: -; V: TRBV2; J: TRBJ1-3; size: -; DNA: TGTGCCAGCAGTCCTCTCGCGGCGGGGAAGTTGTCTGGAAACACCATATATTTT; CDR3: CASSPLAAGKLSGNTIYF
D: TRBD1; V: TRBV6-6; J: TRBJ1-5; size: -; DNA: TGTGCCAGCAGTCCCTGGCGGGCAGGGGGGCATCAGCCCCAGCATTTT; CDR3: CASSPWRAGGHQPQHF